This T cell receptor (beta chain) came from a study of blood T cell repertoires in COVID-19. The wider study: Sample material is recorded as cDNA or gDNA derived from T cells, B-cell-depleted T cells, or PBMCs.

It was during active infection that Seattle patients were enrolled and then longitudinally followed. The authors' processing: Reference gene primers were amplified, and this amplification served to estimate nucleated cell counts. Profiling relied on immunoSEQ multiplex PCR, and the TCRdb table lists in-frame clones only, not all of them. The D gene and trimming were derived from the DNA, and the V and J assignments and clone size from that table. This table holds 300,000 to 350,000 clones, approximately 90% found once. The CDR3 spans 16 residues. The V and J ends lost 4 bases and 0 bases respectively, with 15 bases between them. Germline V lookup: CDR1 LGHNA, CDR2 YSLEER.

The chain links TRBV4-3 to TRBJ2-5; possible D gene TRBD1, 6 bases. The sequenced sample consisted of peripheral blood. The TCR was taken from a young woman with COVID-19, enrolled during active disease. CDR3 sequence: CASSRSQGIHQETQYF. The DNA for the CDR3 is TGCGCCAGCAGCCGATCACAGGGAATCCACCAAGAGACCCAGTACTTC.